The next 29 T cell receptor beta chains were all read from a single sample in a study of graft-versus-host responses after intestinal transplantation. Produced via immunoSEQ multiplex PCR; TCRdb's table is partial and in-frame only. The sample carries tens of thousands of clones, around 90% recorded once. No antigen is known for these receptors. This specimen was unstimulated CD4+ T cells sorted from spleen or lymph node cells, taken before intestinal transplant. The receptors come from a human donor who received an intestinal transplant.

This clone was counted a few times. The chain combines TRBV5-1 with TRBJ2-7, with TRBD1 matching over 7 bases. V shed 4 bases, J shed 6 bases, and the junction held 10 bases outside the gene matches. Germline CDR1 and CDR2: SGHRS and YFSETQ. The CDR3 sequence is 14 residues long. CDR3 sequence: CASSPTGIRGEQYF. CDR3 DNA sequence: TGCGCCAGCAGCCCGACAGGGATTAGGGGCGAGCAGTACTTC.

V and J are TRBV7-9 and TRBJ2-5; D remains ambiguous. V dropped 5 bases and J dropped 5 bases, with 12 bases sitting between them. The CDR3 spans 13 residues. Germline values: CDR1 SEHNR, CDR2 FQNEAQ (reference sequence). CDR3 loop: CASSPRGVETQYF. The CDR3 DNA reads as TGTGCCAGCAGCCCGCGTGGAGTGGAGACCCAGTACTTC. Together with reference TRBV7-9 and TRBJ2-5, the CDR3 gives the full variable domain: DTGVSQNPRHKITKRGQNVTFRCDPISEHNRLYWYRQTLGQGPEFLTYFQNEAQLEKSRLLSDRFSAERPKGSFSTLEIQRTEQGDSAMYLCASSPRGVETQYFGPGTRLLVL.

The chain carries TRBV7-3 and TRBJ2-3; D may be TRBD2 (5 bases). The CDR3 spans 14 residues. Trimming left V 2 bases short and J 2 bases short, with 8 bases between. Germline CDR1 reads SGHTA; CDR2 reads FQGTGA. CDR3 region: CASSLGGYTDTQYF. The CDR3 nucleotides are TGTGCCAGCAGCTTAGGAGGTTACACAGATACGCAGTATTTT.

The chain links TRBV7-9 to TRBJ1-6; 9 bases match TRBD1. Trimming at V came to 10 bases and at J to 8 bases, leaving 6 bases not matched to a gene. Germline CDR1 SEHNR, CDR2 FQNEAQ (reference sequence). This CDR3 comprises 13 residues. CDR3 nucleotide sequence: TGTGCCACCCAGGGACAGGGCTATTCACCCCTCCACTTT. Translated, it gives CATQGQGYSPLHF. Complete variable domain (other parts from reference TRBV7-9 and TRBJ1-6): DTGVSQNPRHKITKRGQNVTFRCDPISEHNRLYWYRQTLGQGPEFLTYFQNEAQLEKSRLLSDRFSAERPKGSFSTLEIQRTEQGDSAMYLCATQGQGYSPLHFGNGTRLTVT.

V usage is TRBV15 and J usage is TRBJ2-7; 7 nucleotides align to TRBD1. The CDR3 sequence is 15 residues long. CDR1 LNHNV and CDR2 YYDKDF come from the germline V gene (reference sequence). J gave up 5 bases and V 1 base, and 8 bases lay outside the gene matches. DNA of the CDR3: TGTGCCACCAGCAGAGGAGGGGGCGTGTTCGACGAGCAGTACTTC. Translation gives CATSRGGGVFDEQYF. Variable domain in full (rest from reference TRBV15 and TRBJ2-7): DAMVIQNPRYQVTQFGKPVTLSCSQTLNHNVMYWYQQKSSQAPKLLFHYYDKDFNNEADTPDNFQSRRPNTSFCFLDIRSPGLGDTAMYLCATSRGGGVFDEQYFGPGTRLTVT.

V usage is TRBV6-6 and J usage is TRBJ1-5; no clear D. The CDR3 extends over 15 amino acids. The V gene lost 5 bases and the J gene lost 0 bases, with 11 bases spanning the gap. The germline CDR1 and CDR2 sequences are MNHNY and SVGAGI (reference sequence). CDR3 loop: CASSLRLNSNQPQHF. CDR3 DNA: TGTGCCAGCAGTCTGAGGTTAAATAGCAATCAGCCCCAGCATTTT.

The chain couples TRBV5-1 to TRBJ2-7; a weak D match, TRBD1 (6 bases). V lost 4 bases and J 13 bases, leaving 21 bases between the germline ends. Germline lookup yields CDR1 SGHRS and CDR2 YFSETQ. This CDR3 is 13 amino acids long. In DNA form, the CDR3 reads TGCGCCAGCAGCCTCCAGGTAGGGGGTAGCGCCTACTTC. This sequence encodes CASSLQVGGSAYF.

In its sample, this clone was seen a few times. This sequence joins TRBV15 and TRBJ2-7, with D possibly matching TRBD1 (6 bases). The CDR3 has 15 residues. From germline, CDR1 is LNHNV and CDR2 YYDKDF (reference sequence). V was shortened by 0 bases and J by 1 base, with 10 bases between the two germline ends. CDR3 region: CATSREGGGSYEQYF. The CDR3 bases are TGTGCCACCAGCAGAGAAGGGGGTGGGTCCTACGAGCAGTACTTC.

The rearrangement joins TRBV23-1 to TRBJ2-7; possibly TRBD1 for D (6 bases). TRBV23-1 is annotated as an ORF whose role is uncertain. This CDR3 spans 16 amino acids. V was cut by 2 bases and J by 0 bases, with 14 bases left in between. Written as DNA, the CDR3 is TGCGCCAGCAGTCAAAATCCCGGGACACTCTCCTACGAGCAGTACTTC. It encodes CASSQNPGTLSYEQYF.

V is TRBV9 and J is TRBJ1-6; tentative D call: TRBD1 (6 bases). CDR3 length equals 12 residues. Germline assignment: CDR1 SGDLS and CDR2 YYNGEE. With 3 bases removed from V and 14 bases from J, the gap between germline ends came to 12 bases. CDR3 amino acids: CASSAERGTLHF. The CDR3 bases are TGTGCCAGCAGCGCCGAAAGGGGGACCCTCCACTTT.

The chain couples TRBV6-5 to TRBJ1-1; D is undetermined. There are 16 residues in the CDR3. Germline-derived CDR1 and CDR2 are MNHEY and SVGAGI. Trimming removed 0 bases at V and 0 bases at J, with 11 bases between. The CDR3: CASSYSRQIMNTEAFF. The CDR3 DNA reads TGTGCCAGCAGTTACTCGAGGCAGATCATGAACACTGAAGCTTTCTTT.

The chain has TRBV5-1 and TRBJ2-7; 10 bases match TRBD2. Germline trimming cut 4 bases from V and 5 bases from J; bases unmatched to any gene: 6. Germline V gene sequence: CDR1 SGHRS, CDR2 YFSETQ. CDR3 length: 14 amino acids. DNA for the CDR3: TGCGCCAGCAGCCCTCTAGCGGGGGAGCACGAGCAGTACTTC. Its translation: CASSPLAGEHEQYF.

For this clone: Given the absence of the conserved phenylalanine or tryptophan at the CDR3 end, a read error is likely. The rearrangement uses TRBV5-1 and TRBJ1-2; no firm D call. Per the germline V gene, CDR1 is SGHRS and CDR2 is YFSETQ. The germline V and J ends were trimmed by 1 base and 4 bases, with 11 bases remaining between them. This CDR3 has 14 residues. DNA of the CDR3: TGCGCCAGCAGCTTGTCGCCGGGATCCTATGGCTACACCCTC. Translating it yields CASSLSPGSYGYTL.

The CDR3 sequence: CASSEARQDLYGYTF. CDR3 DNA sequence: TGTGCCAGCAGTGAAGCCCGACAGGACCTCTATGGCTACACCTTC. The chain employs TRBV6-1 and TRBJ1-2; tentatively, D is TRBD1 (6 bases). V was cut by 0 bases and J by 4 bases, with 12 bases left in between. In germline, CDR1 is MNHNS, CDR2 SASEGT. This CDR3 spans 15 amino acids.

The rearrangement joins TRBV11-2 to TRBJ2-3; TRBD2 matches 8 bases. V shed 1 base and J 1 base; nucleotides not matched to a gene: 4. There are 16 residues in the CDR3. Germline lookup yields CDR1 SGHAT and CDR2 FQNNGV. CDR3 coding DNA: TGTGCCAGCAGCTTAGTTGGGCGGGGGGGCACAGATACGCAGTATTTT. Translating it yields CASSLVGRGGTDTQYF.

The CDR3 here is CATSRIPNQPQHF. The DNA for the CDR3 is TGTGCCACCTCTCGTATTCCCAATCAGCCCCAGCATTTT. The rearrangement joins TRBV19 to TRBJ1-5; D not resolved. CDR1 and CDR2 (germline): LNHDA, SQIVND (reference sequence). The V gene lost 10 bases and the J gene lost 3 bases, with 13 bases spanning the gap. The CDR3 is 13 residues long.

This CDR3 is CASSVGGGGLQETQYF. CDR3 DNA: TGTGCCAGCAGCGTAGGGGGTGGGGGACTCCAAGAGACCCAGTACTTC. The chain combines TRBV9 with TRBJ2-5, with D tentatively TRBD2 (6 bases). The germline CDR1 and CDR2 sequences are SGDLS and YYNGEE. This CDR3 contains 16 residues. V gave up 0 bases and J gave up 1 base, with 13 bases separating them.

This clone qualifies as medium-sized. One end of the junction varies from germline; a read error may be responsible. The rearrangement uses TRBV6-1 and TRBJ2-7; 7 positions agree with TRBD2. Germline CDR1 is MNHNS and CDR2 is SASEGT. The CDR3 covers 12 residues. This CDR3 is CASSEALTSNTF. DNA of the CDR3: TGTGCCAGCAGTGAAGCTCTGACTAGCAACACCTTC.

The chain links TRBV5-1 to TRBJ2-1, with TRBD2 matching 8 bases. The V segment lost 4 bases and the J segment 6 bases; nucleotides outside the gene matches: 12. CDR1 SGHRS and CDR2 YFSETQ come from the germline V gene. This CDR3 has 16 residues. CDR3 nucleotide sequence: TGCGCCAGCAGCCCCCGTGCAGCGGGGGCCTCCAATGAGCAGTTCTTC. Translation: CASSPRAAGASNEQFF.

In this sample, this clone turned up once. The J gene is TRBJ1-2, the V gene TRBV5-1, with TRBD1 matching 7 bases. Per germline, CDR1 SGHRS and CDR2 YFSETQ. This CDR3 region has 13 residues. V shed 4 bases, J shed 8 bases, and the junction held 8 bases outside the gene matches. The CDR3 sequence is CASSQDLGGGYTF. As DNA, the CDR3 is TGCGCCAGCAGCCAGGACCTAGGGGGCGGCTACACCTTC.

This chain uses TRBV5-1 with TRBJ2-6; 8 bases agree with TRBD1. Per the germline V gene, CDR1 is SGHRS and CDR2 is YFSETQ. The CDR3 loop spans 15 amino acids. Trimming at V came to 4 bases and at J to 4 bases, leaving 4 bases not matched to a gene. CDR3 residues: CASSTQGVGANVLTF. DNA for the CDR3: TGCGCCAGCAGCACACAGGGGGTCGGGGCCAACGTCCTGACTTTC. Drawing the rest from reference TRBV5-1 and TRBJ2-6, the complete variable domain is KAGVTQTPRYLIKTRGQQVTLSCSPISGHRSVSWYQQTPGQGLQFLFEYFSETQRNKGNFPGRFSGRQFSNSRSEMNVSTLELGDSALYLCASSTQGVGANVLTFGAGSRLTVL.

The CDR3 reads CASRQTFGYGYTF. For the CDR3, the DNA is TGTGCCAGCAGACAGACCTTTGGCTATGGCTACACCTTC. The chain uses TRBV6-1 and TRBJ1-2; D gene unclear. The CDR3 totals 13 residues. V was pared by 6 bases and J by 4 bases, with 12 bases between. Germline CDR1 MNHNS, CDR2 SASEGT.

The J gene is TRBJ2-1, the V gene TRBV6-5; tentatively, D is TRBD2 (5 bases). Per the germline V gene, CDR1 is MNHEY and CDR2 is SVGAGI. The V end lost 4 bases, the J end lost 0 bases, and 7 bases lay between the germline ends. The CDR3 loop spans 14 amino acids. The CDR3 DNA reads TGTGCCAGCAGTTTAGGGAGCTCCTACAATGAGCAGTTCTTC. This sequence encodes CASSLGSSYNEQFF.

The chain carries TRBV5-1 and TRBJ2-1; TRBD1 aligns across 9 bases. Germline lookup yields CDR1 SGHRS and CDR2 YFSETQ. CDR3 length: 15 amino acids. V gave up 2 bases and J gave up 5 bases; unmatched junction bases: 5. CDR3 nucleotides: TGCGCCAGCAGCTTTGGGGACAGGGAAAACAATGAGCAGTTCTTC. Translated, it gives CASSFGDRENNEQFF. The entire variable domain, with the rest obtained from reference TRBV5-1 and TRBJ2-1, is as follows: KAGVTQTPRYLIKTRGQQVTLSCSPISGHRSVSWYQQTPGQGLQFLFEYFSETQRNKGNFPGRFSGRQFSNSRSEMNVSTLELGDSALYLCASSFGDRENNEQFFGPGTRLTVL.

The chain joins TRBV5-1 to TRBJ2-5; D is possibly TRBD1 (6 bases). Germline V gene sequence: CDR1 SGHRS, CDR2 YFSETQ. CDR3 length: 12 amino acids. Trimming pared 0 bases from V and 11 bases from J, leaving 11 bases between. CDR3 DNA: TGCGCCAGCAGCTTGGACAGGGCCGGGCAGTACTTC. Translation: CASSLDRAGQYF.

J is TRBJ1-2 and V is TRBV5-1; unclear D gene. Looked up from germline, CDR1 is SGHRS and CDR2 is YFSETQ. The length of the CDR3 is 13 residues. Deletions cut 2 bases from V and 6 bases from J, with 11 bases between. CDR3: CASSLRSGDGYTF. The CDR3 DNA reads as TGCGCCAGCAGCTTAAGGTCCGGGGATGGCTACACCTTC.

This chain links TRBV5-1 with TRBJ2-5, with 7 bases aligning to TRBD2. The CDR3 is made up of 15 amino acids. CDR1 is SGHRS, CDR2 YFSETQ, per germline. Trimming took 0 bases from V and 1 from J; bases not matched to a gene: 3. The CDR3 loop is CASSLAGTTQETQYF. As DNA, the CDR3 is TGCGCCAGCAGCTTGGCCGGGACTACCCAAGAGACCCAGTACTTC.

The chain employs TRBV6-1 and TRBJ2-3, with TRBD2 identical over 14 bases. The CDR3 extends over 16 amino acids. With V trimmed by 4 bases and J by 5 bases, 5 bases remained unmatched. Germline loops: CDR1 MNHNS, CDR2 SASEGT. The CDR3 loop reads CASSARLAGGQDTQYF. The CDR3 DNA reads TGTGCCAGCAGTGCCCGACTAGCGGGGGGGCAAGATACGCAGTATTTT.

A remark on this clone: The junction differs from germline at one of its ends, possibly a read error. This chain connects TRBV5-1 to TRBJ1-1, with 7 positions matching TRBD1. CDR3 size: 16 residues. Germline values: CDR1 SGHRS, CDR2 YFSETQ. The CDR3: CASRFFLSGQNPEAFF. CDR3 bases: TGCGCCAGCAGGTTTTTTCTCTCGGGACAGAACCCTGAAGCTTTCTTT.